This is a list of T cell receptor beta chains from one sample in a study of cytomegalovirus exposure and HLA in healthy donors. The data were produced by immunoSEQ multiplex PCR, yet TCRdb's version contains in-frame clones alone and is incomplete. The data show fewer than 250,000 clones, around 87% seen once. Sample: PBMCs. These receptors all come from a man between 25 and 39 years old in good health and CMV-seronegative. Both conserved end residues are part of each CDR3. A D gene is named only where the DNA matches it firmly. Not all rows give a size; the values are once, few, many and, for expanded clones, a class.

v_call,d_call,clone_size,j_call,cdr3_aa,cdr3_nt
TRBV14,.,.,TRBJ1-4,CASSLAAGNEKLFF,TGTGCCAGCAGCCTGGCGGCGGGTAATGAAAAACTGTTTTTT
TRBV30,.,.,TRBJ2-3,CAWSWAGGDTQYF,TGTGCCTGGAGTTGGGCAGGCGGGGATACGCAGTATTTT
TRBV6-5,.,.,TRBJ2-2,CASSPGTHNTGELFF,TGTGCCAGCAGTCCCGGGACACACAACACCGGGGAGCTGTTTTTT
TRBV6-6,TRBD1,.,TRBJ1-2,CASSLQGNYGYTF,TGTGCCAGCAGTTTACAGGGGAACTATGGCTACACCTTC
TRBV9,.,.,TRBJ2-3,CASSALLSGPRTDTQYF,TGTGCCAGCAGCGCCCTTTTGAGTGGTCCTCGCACAGATACGCAGTATTTT
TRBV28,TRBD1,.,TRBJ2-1,CASRVTGDEQFF,TGTGCCAGCAGGGTGACAGGGGATGAGCAGTTCTTC
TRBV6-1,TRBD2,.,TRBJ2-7,CASSTSGRALEQYF,TGTGCCAGCAGTACTAGCGGGAGGGCCCTCGAGCAGTACTTC
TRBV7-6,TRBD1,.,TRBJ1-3,CASSLDGAGQDFGNTIYF,TGTGCCAGCAGCTTAGATGGGGCGGGACAGGACTTTGGAAACACCATATATTTT
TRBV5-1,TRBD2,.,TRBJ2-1,CASSLGEGSYNEQFF,TGCGCCAGCAGCTTGGGGGAGGGCTCCTACAATGAGCAGTTCTTC
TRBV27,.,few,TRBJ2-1,CASSLQNYYNEQFF,TGTGCCAGCAGTTTACAGAACTACTACAATGAGCAGTTCTTC
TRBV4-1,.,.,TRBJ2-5,CASSQDFPSEETQYF,TGCGCCAGCAGCCAAGATTTTCCCAGTGAAGAGACCCAGTACTTC
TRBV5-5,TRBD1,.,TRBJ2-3,CASRQHPGQGASDTQYF,TGTGCCAGCAGACAACACCCGGGACAGGGGGCATCAGATACGCAGTATTTT
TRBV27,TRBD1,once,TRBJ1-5,CASSYGTASNQPQHF,TGTGCCAGCAGTTACGGGACAGCCTCCAATCAGCCCCAGCATTTT
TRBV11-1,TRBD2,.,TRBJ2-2,CASARGANTGELFF,TGTGCTTCGGCGCGGGGGGCGAACACCGGGGAGCTGTTTTTT
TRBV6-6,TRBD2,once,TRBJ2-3,CASSYTAGGQDTQYF,TGTGCCAGCAGTTACACGGCGGGGGGGCAGGATACGCAGTATTTT
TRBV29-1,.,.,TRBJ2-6,CSATQGTGANVLTF,TGCAGCGCCACCCAGGGAACTGGGGCCAACGTCCTGACTTTC
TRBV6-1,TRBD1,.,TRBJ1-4,CASSEDGRGWTNEKLFF,TGTGCCAGCAGTGAAGACGGCAGGGGGTGGACTAATGAAAAACTGTTTTTT
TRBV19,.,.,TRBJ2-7,CASSSSGAYEQYF,TGTGCCAGTAGTTCCAGCGGCGCCTACGAGCAGTACTTC
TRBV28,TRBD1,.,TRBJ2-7,CASRYLDRRKNEQYF,TGTGCCAGCAGATACTTGGACAGGCGGAAAAACGAGCAGTACTTC
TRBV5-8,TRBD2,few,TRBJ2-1,CASSPGKIGGSYNEQFF,TGTGCCAGCAGCCCTGGAAAAATCGGGGGGTCCTACAATGAGCAGTTCTTC
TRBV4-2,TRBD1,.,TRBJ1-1,CASSPRGLAEAFF,TGTGCCAGCAGCCCAAGGGGGCTCGCTGAAGCTTTCTTT
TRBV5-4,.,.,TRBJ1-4,CASRGGRESGEKLFF,TGTGCCAGCAGAGGGGGGAGGGAGAGTGGTGAAAAACTGTTTTTT
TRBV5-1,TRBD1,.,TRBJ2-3,CASSWTGSYEDTQYF,TGCGCCAGCAGCTGGACAGGGTCATATGAAGATACGCAGTATTTT